This T cell receptor beta chain was profiled in a study of blood T cell repertoires in COVID-19. Measured with immunoSEQ multiplex PCR; TCRdb has only the in-frame clones, and not every one. The table records approximately 110,000 clones, 81% of them present only once. The CDR3 totals 15 residues. Trimming removed 2 bases from V and 6 bases from J; junction bases left unmatched: 7. Germline CDR1 is SNHLY and CDR2 is FYNNEI. The receptor's source is a man older than 75 with acute or convalescent COVID-19. The rearrangement uses TRBV2 and TRBJ1-2; 9 nucleotides agree with TRBD1. The sample comprised peripheral blood. The CDR3 loop is CASSESTGGFDGYTF. DNA for the CDR3: TGTGCCAGCAGTGAAAGTACAGGGGGCTTCGATGGCTACACCTTC.